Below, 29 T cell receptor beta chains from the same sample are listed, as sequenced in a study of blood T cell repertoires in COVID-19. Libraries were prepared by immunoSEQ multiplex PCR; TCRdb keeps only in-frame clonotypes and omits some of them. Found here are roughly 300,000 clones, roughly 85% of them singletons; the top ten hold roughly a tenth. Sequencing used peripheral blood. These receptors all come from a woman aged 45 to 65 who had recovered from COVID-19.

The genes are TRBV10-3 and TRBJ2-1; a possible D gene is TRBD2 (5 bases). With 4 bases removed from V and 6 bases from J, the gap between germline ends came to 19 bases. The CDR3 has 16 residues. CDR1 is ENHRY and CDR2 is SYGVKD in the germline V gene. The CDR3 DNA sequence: TGTGCCATCAGTGTCTCCCGGAGGAATTCCCGCAATGAGCAGTTCTTC. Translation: CAISVSRRNSRNEQFF.

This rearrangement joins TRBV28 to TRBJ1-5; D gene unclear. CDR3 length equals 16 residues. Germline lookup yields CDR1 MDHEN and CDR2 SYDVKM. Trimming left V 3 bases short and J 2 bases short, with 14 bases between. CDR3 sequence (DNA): TGTGCCAGCAGTTTCCTGAGAGGGTTGGGCAATCAGCCCCAGCATTTT. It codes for CASSFLRGLGNQPQHF.

The CDR3: CAWSVGPEWEDEKLFF. CDR3 DNA sequence: TGTGCCTGGAGTGTAGGGCCTGAGTGGGAGGATGAAAAACTGTTTTTT. The gene calls are TRBV30 and TRBJ1-4, with unresolved D. V was pared by 0 bases and J by 6 bases, with 17 bases between. The CDR3 length is 16 residues. The V gene's germline CDR1 is GTSNPN and CDR2 SVGIG (reference sequence).

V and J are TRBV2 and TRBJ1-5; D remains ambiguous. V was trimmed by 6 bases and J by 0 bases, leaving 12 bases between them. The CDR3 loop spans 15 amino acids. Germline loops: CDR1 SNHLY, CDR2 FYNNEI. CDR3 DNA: TGTGCCAGCAGCTTGCGACACGATAGCAATCAGCCCCAGCATTTT. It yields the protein CASSLRHDSNQPQHF. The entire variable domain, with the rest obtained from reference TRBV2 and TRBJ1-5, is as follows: EPEVTQTPSHQVTQMGQEVILRCVPISNHLYFYWYRQILGQKVEFLVSFYNNEISEKSEIFDDQFSVERPDGSNFTLKIRSTKLEDSAMYFCASSLRHDSNQPQHFGDGTRLSIL.

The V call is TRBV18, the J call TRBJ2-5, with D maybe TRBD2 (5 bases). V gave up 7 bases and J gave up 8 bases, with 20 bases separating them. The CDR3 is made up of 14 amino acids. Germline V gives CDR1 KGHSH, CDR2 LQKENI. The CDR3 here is CASLPGRPPVTQYF. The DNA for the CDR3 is TGTGCCAGCTTACCTGGGAGACCTCCGGTTACCCAGTACTTC.

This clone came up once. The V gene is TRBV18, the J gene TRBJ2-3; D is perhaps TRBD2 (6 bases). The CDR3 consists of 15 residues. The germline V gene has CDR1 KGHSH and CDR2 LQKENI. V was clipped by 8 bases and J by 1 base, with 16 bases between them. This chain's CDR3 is CASPPEGGGTDTQYF. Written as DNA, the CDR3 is TGTGCCAGCCCCCCGGAAGGCGGGGGCACAGATACGCAGTATTTT.

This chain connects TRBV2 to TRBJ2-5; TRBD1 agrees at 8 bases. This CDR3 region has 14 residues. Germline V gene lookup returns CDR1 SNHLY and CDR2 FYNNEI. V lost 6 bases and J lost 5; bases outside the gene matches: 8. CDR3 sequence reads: CASSGTGAGETQYF. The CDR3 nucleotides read TGTGCCAGCAGCGGGACAGGTGCAGGGGAGACCCAGTACTTC.

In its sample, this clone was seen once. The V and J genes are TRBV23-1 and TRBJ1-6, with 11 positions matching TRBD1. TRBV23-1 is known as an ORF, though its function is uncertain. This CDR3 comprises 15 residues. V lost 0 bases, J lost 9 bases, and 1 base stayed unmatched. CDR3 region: CASSQSGTGGSPLHF. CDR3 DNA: TGCGCCAGCAGTCAATCCGGGACAGGGGGTTCACCCCTCCACTTT.

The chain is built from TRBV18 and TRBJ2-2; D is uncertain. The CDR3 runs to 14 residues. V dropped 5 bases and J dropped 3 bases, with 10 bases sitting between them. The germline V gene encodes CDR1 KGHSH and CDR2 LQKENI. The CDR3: CASSFGTDTGELFF. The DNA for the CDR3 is TGTGCCAGCTCATTTGGCACAGACACCGGGGAGCTGTTTTTT.

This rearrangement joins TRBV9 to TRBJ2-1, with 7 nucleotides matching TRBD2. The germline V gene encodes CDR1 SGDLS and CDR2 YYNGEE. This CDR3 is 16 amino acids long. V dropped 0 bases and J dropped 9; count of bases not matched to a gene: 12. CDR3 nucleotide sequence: TGTGCCAGCAGCGTAGAAGGCGGGAGCGGATTTGGTGAGCAGTTCTTC. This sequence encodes CASSVEGGSGFGEQFF.

CDR3 residues: CASRATGTDTQYF. The CDR3 DNA sequence: TGTGCCAGTAGAGCCACGGGCACAGATACGCAGTATTTT. The V call is TRBV19, the J call TRBJ2-3; D is ambiguous. The ends were cut back, 6 bases at V and 1 base at J, with 8 bases in the middle. This CDR3 contains 13 residues. In germline, CDR1 is LNHDA, CDR2 SQIVND (reference sequence).

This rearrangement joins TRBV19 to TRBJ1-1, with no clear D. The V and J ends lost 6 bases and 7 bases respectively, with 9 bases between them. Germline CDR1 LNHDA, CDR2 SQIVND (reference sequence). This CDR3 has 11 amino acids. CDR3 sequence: CASSPGSEAFF. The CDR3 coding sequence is TGTGCCAGTAGCCCCGGGAGTGAAGCTTTCTTT. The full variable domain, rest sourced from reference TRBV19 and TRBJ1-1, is DGGITQSPKYLFRKEGQNVTLSCEQNLNHDAMYWYRQDPGQGLRLIYYSQIVNDFQKGDIAEGYSVSREKKESFPLTVTSAQKNPTAFYLCASSPGSEAFFGQGTRLTVV.

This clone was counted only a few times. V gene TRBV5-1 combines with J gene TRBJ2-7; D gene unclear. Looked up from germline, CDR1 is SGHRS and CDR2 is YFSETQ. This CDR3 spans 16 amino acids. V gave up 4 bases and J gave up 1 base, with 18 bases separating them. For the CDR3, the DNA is TGCGCCAGCAGCCCCGGTTCTGGAGATGGGTCCTACGAGCAGTACTTC. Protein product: CASSPGSGDGSYEQYF.

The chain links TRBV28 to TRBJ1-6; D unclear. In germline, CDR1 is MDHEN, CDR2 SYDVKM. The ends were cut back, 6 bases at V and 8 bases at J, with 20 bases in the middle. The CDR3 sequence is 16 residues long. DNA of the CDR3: TGTGCCAGCAGCTACGACCGCGGAGCGACGGATTCACCCCTCCACTTT. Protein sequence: CASSYDRGATDSPLHF.

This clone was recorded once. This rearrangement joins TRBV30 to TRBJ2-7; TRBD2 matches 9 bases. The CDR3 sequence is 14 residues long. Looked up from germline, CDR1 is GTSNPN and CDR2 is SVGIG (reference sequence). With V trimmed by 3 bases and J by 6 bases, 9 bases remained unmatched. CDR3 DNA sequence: TGTGCCTGGAGCGGTAGGGGACTAGCCTTCGAGCAGTACTTC. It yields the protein CAWSGRGLAFEQYF.

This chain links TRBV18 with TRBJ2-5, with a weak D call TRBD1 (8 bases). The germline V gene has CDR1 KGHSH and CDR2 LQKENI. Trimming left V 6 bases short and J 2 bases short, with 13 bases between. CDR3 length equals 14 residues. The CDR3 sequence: CASSQQGGQETQYF. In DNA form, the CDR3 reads TGTGCCAGCTCCCAACAGGGGGGGCAAGAGACCCAGTACTTC.

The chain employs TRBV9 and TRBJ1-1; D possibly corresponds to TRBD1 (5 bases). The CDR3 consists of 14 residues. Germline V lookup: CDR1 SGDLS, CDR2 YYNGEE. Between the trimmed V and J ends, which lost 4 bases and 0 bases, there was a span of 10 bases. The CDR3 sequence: CASSPTTVNTEAFF. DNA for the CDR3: TGTGCCAGCAGCCCGACGACAGTGAACACTGAAGCTTTCTTT.

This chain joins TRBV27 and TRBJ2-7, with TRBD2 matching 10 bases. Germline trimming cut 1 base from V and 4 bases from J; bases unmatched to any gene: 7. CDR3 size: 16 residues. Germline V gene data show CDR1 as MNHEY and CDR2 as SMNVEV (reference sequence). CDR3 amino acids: CASSLLAGGKEYEQYF. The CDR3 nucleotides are TGTGCCAGCAGTTTATTAGCGGGGGGAAAGGAATACGAGCAGTACTTC.

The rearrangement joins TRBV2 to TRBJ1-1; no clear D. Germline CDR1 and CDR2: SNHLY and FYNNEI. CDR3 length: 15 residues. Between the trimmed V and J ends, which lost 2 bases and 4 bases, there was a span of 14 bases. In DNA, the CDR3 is TGTGCCAGCAGTGAATCGGAACAGACTATCACTGAAGCTTTCTTT. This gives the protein CASSESEQTITEAFF.

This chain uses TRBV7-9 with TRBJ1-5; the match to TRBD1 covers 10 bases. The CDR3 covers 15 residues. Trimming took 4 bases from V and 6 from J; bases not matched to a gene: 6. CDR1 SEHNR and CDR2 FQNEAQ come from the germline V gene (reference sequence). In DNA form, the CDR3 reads TGTGCCAGCAGCTCAGGGACAGGGGTAGTTCAGCCCCAGCATTTT. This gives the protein CASSSGTGVVQPQHF.

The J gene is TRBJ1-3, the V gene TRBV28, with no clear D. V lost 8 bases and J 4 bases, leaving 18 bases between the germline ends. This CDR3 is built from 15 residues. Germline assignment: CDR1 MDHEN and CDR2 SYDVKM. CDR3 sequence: CASGLHPEAGNTIYF. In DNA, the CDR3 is TGTGCCAGCGGCTTACACCCAGAGGCGGGAAACACCATATATTTT. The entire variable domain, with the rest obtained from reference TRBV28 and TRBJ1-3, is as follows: DVKVTQSSRYLVKRTGEKVFLECVQDMDHENMFWYRQDPGLGLRLIYFSYDVKMKEKGDIPEGYSVSREKKERFSLILESASTNQTSMYLCASGLHPEAGNTIYFGEGSWLTVV.

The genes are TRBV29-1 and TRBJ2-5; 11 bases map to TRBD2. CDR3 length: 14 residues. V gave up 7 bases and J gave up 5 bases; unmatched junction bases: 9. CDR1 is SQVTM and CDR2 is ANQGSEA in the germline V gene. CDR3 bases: TGCAGCGCAAATAGCGGGGGGGGTTGGGAGACCCAGTACTTC. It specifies CSANSGGGWETQYF.

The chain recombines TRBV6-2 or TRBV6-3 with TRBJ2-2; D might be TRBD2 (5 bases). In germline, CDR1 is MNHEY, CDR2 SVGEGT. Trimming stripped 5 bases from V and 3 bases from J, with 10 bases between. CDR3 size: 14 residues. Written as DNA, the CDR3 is TGTGCCAGCAGTCGGACTTTATACACCGGGGAGCTGTTTTTT. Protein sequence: CASSRTLYTGELFF.

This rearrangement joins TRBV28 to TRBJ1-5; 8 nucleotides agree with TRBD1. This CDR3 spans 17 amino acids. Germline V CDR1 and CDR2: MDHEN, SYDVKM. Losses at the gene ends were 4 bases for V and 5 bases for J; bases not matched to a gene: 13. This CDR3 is CASSSTPLDRVHQPQHF. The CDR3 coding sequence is TGTGCCAGCAGTTCAACTCCCCTGGACAGGGTCCATCAGCCCCAGCATTTT.

CDR3 residues: CASRGPGLARNEQFF. The CDR3 DNA follows: TGTGCCAGCAGGGGGCCGGGACTAGCGAGGAATGAGCAGTTCTTC. The V gene is TRBV28, the J gene TRBJ2-1; 10 nucleotides match TRBD2. The germline V gene encodes CDR1 MDHEN and CDR2 SYDVKM. The CDR3 has 15 residues. V dropped 6 bases and J dropped 7; count of bases not matched to a gene: 9. Filled out from reference TRBV28 and TRBJ2-1, the complete variable domain reads DVKVTQSSRYLVKRTGEKVFLECVQDMDHENMFWYRQDPGLGLRLIYFSYDVKMKEKGDIPEGYSVSREKKERFSLILESASTNQTSMYLCASRGPGLARNEQFFGPGTRLTVL.

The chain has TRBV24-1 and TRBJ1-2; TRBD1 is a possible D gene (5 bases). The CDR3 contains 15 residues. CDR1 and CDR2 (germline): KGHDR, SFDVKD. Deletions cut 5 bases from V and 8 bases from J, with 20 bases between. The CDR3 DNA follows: TGTGCCACCAGTGCCCCCAACGTCGAAGGGGTCGGCTACACCTTC. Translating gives CATSAPNVEGVGYTF.

In DNA, the CDR3 is TGTGCCAGCAGTCCCCCGGAGGGGAGGGGCCTTGGCTACACCTTC. Translation: CASSPPEGRGLGYTF. The chain links TRBV6-5 to TRBJ1-2; D possibly corresponds to TRBD1 (5 bases). Germline V gives CDR1 MNHEY, CDR2 SVGAGI. The CDR3 has 15 amino acids. Trimming took off 5 bases at V and 7 bases at J, with 20 bases between the two ends.

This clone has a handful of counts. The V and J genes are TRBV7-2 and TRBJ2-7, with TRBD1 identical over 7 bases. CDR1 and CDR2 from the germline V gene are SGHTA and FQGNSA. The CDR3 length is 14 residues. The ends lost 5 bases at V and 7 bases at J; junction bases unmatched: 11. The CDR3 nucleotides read TGTGCCAGCAGCGCCCGACAGGGAACTGTTGAGCAGTACTTC. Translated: CASSARQGTVEQYF.

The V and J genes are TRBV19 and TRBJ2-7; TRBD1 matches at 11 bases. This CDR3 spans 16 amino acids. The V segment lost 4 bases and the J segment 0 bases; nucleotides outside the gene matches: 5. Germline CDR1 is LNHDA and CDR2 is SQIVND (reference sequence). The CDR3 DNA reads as TGTGCCAGTAGTACCGAGGGACAGGGGGACTCCTACGAGCAGTACTTC. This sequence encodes CASSTEGQGDSYEQYF.